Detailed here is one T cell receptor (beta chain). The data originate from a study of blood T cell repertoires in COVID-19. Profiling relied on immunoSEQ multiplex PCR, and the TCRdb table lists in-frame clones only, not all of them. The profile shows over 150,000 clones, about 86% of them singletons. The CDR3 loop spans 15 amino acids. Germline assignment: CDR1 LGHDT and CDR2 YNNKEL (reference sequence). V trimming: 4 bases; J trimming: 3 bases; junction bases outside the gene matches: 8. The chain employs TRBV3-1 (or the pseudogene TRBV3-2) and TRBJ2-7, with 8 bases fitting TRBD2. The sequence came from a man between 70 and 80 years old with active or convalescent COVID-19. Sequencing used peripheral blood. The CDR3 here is CASSLGGGWGYEQYF. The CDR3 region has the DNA TGTGCCAGCAGCCTCGGCGGGGGGTGGGGCTACGAGCAGTACTTC.